This passage covers 25 T cell receptor beta chains from one sample sequenced in a study of T cells in Graves' hyperthyroidism and ophthalmopathy. TCR beta CDR3 region amplification was performed from RNA transcripts. Initially, a first-round RT-PCR of the TCR CDR3 employed the HTBI primer set. TCRdb reanalysed the multiplex PCR reads using MiXCR and keeps one entry per CDR3 protein. The data hold approximately 610,000 distinct CDR3 sequences, with about 15% observed a single time. The sample taken for sequencing was blood. The receptors were sampled from a woman aged 40 to 55 with Graves' ophthalmopathy.

The rearrangement uses TRBV6-2 or TRBV6-3 and TRBJ2-5, with D maybe TRBD2 (6 bases). The CDR3 totals 16 residues. V shed 4 bases and J shed 5 bases, with 20 bases lying between them. Germline CDR1 MNHEY, CDR2 SVGEGT. The DNA of the CDR3 is TGTGCCAGCAGTTTCAGGACCTTAGGACTATCCGAGACCCAGTACTTC. This gives the protein CASSFRTLGLSETQYF.

The table lists this clonotype with a count of one. V gene TRBV6-1 combines with J gene TRBJ1-1; tentatively, D is TRBD1 (6 bases). The V end lost 6 bases, the J end lost 1 base, and 9 bases lay between the germline ends. Germline CDR1 reads MNHNS; CDR2 reads SASEGT. The CDR3 covers 13 residues. The CDR3 DNA follows: TGTGCCAGCAGGGGACATGCGAACACTGAAGCTTTCTTT. Translation: CASRGHANTEAFF.

The sample holds a few counts of this clonotype. This chain links TRBV4-3 with TRBJ2-7, with TRBD2 matching 7 bases. The germline V gene has CDR1 LGHNA and CDR2 YSLEER. The CDR3 runs 16 residues. The J segment lost 4 bases and the V segment lost 0 bases, leaving 9 bases of the junction unmatched. In nucleotides, the CDR3 is TGCGCCAGCAGCCAAGATAGGACTAGTTCTGGGTACGAGCAGTACTTC. This translates into CASSQDRTSSGYEQYF.

V usage is TRBV6-1 and J usage is TRBJ1-1; D not resolved. The length of the CDR3 is 11 residues. V shed 7 bases and J shed 8 bases, with 11 bases lying between them. Germline V gene lookup returns CDR1 MNHNS and CDR2 SASEGT. CDR3 protein: CASNGRREAFF. In nucleotides, the CDR3 is TGTGCCAGCAATGGACGGCGGGAAGCTTTCTTT.

This clonotype was found many times. In DNA form, the CDR3 reads TGTGCCAGCAGCCCGCCGGGACAGGGGTTCTCCAGGTGGGGGACCCAGTACTTC. Its translation is CASSPPGQGFSRWGTQYF. The chain combines TRBV12-3 or TRBV12-4 with TRBJ2-5; 10 bases match TRBD1. This CDR3 has 18 amino acids. V shed 6 bases and J 7 bases; nucleotides not matched to a gene: 20.

The rearrangement joins TRBV2 to TRBJ2-5, with unresolved D. The CDR3 runs to 15 residues. CDR1 and CDR2 from the germline V gene are SNHLY and FYNNEI. V lost 1 base, J lost 5 bases, and 14 bases lay in between. CDR3 protein: CASSEDFSVGETQYF. The CDR3 DNA is TGTGCCAGCAGTGAAGATTTCTCGGTTGGTGAGACCCAGTACTTC. Filled out from reference TRBV2 and TRBJ2-5, the complete variable domain reads EPEVTQTPSHQVTQMGQEVILRCVPISNHLYFYWYRQILGQKVEFLVSFYNNEISEKSEIFDDQFSVERPDGSNFTLKIRSTKLEDSAMYFCASSEDFSVGETQYFGPGTRLLVL.

This clonotype was picked up many times. The chain carries TRBV7-9 and TRBJ1-2, with a weak D call TRBD1 (5 bases). The CDR3 runs 14 residues. V dropped 4 bases and J dropped 6 bases, with 15 bases sitting between them. Germline V gene sequence: CDR1 SEHNR, CDR2 FQNEAQ (reference sequence). CDR3 amino acids: CASSSSGRANGYTF. The CDR3 coding sequence is TGTGCCAGCAGCTCCTCGGGCAGGGCCAATGGCTACACCTTC.

In its sample, this clonotype was seen many times. V gene TRBV7-3 combines with J gene TRBJ1-1, with 8 bases matching TRBD1. The V gene end was trimmed by 1 base and the J gene end by 1 base; junction bases not matched to a gene: 14. This CDR3 has 19 residues. Germline-derived CDR1 and CDR2 are SGHTA and FQGTGA. DNA of the CDR3: TGTGCCAGCAGCTTAAACCCCACCCCGACAGGGGCGAGGAACACTGAAGCTTTCTTT. It translates to CASSLNPTPTGARNTEAFF.

This clonotype was found many times. The chain is built from TRBV7-9 and TRBJ1-2; possibly TRBD1 for D (5 bases). The V end was cut by 5 bases, the J end by 5 bases, with 18 bases between. Germline V gene lookup returns CDR1 SEHNR and CDR2 FQNEAQ (reference sequence). CDR3 size: 15 residues. CDR3 nucleotide sequence: TGTGCCAGCAGCCCGCAGGGATTGCAGACATATGGCTACACCTTC. This sequence encodes CASSPQGLQTYGYTF.

At least ten counts were recorded for this clonotype. The rearrangement uses TRBV12-3 or TRBV12-4 and TRBJ1-6; tentative D call: TRBD1 (6 bases). V was pared by 6 bases and J by 7 bases, with 16 bases between. The length of the CDR3 is 15 residues. CDR3 in DNA: TGTGCCAGCAGACCAGGGGAAGAAGGGAATTCACCCCTCCACTTT. It is translated as CASRPGEEGNSPLHF.

Many counts were recorded for this clonotype. The rearrangement joins TRBV20-1 to TRBJ2-5, with D perhaps matching TRBD1 (6 bases). The CDR3 extends over 12 amino acids. Germline V gene sequence: CDR1 DFQATT, CDR2 SNEGSKA (reference sequence). Trimming took 5 bases from V and 4 from J, leaving 11 bases between them. The CDR3 here is CSAATGSETQYF. The CDR3 DNA reads TGCAGTGCTGCTACAGGGTCAGAGACCCAGTACTTC.

In this sample, this clonotype turned up many times. The chain employs TRBV28 and TRBJ2-7, with 11 bases matching TRBD1. This CDR3 has 15 amino acids. Trimming removed 5 bases from V and 7 bases from J; junction bases left unmatched: 10. Germline V lookup: CDR1 MDHEN, CDR2 SYDVKM. The DNA for the CDR3 is TGTGCCAGCAGTCCCGGACAGGGGGCGCGTCGGGAGCAGTACTTC. Residues: CASSPGQGARREQYF.

This clonotype was found many times. This rearrangement joins TRBV6-5 to TRBJ2-7, with 13 bases aligning to TRBD2. This CDR3 is 16 amino acids long. V shed 2 bases and J 3 bases; nucleotides not matched to a gene: 4. CDR1 and CDR2 from the germline V gene are MNHEY and SVGAGI. In DNA, the CDR3 is TGTGCCAGCAGTTACGCCCGGACTAGCGGGAGCTACGAGCAGTACTTC. It is translated as CASSYARTSGSYEQYF.

At least ten counts were recorded for this clonotype. The chain links TRBV24-1 to TRBJ2-5; TRBD2 matches at 10 bases. This CDR3 is 16 amino acids long. Germline V gives CDR1 KGHDR, CDR2 SFDVKD. V dropped 1 base and J dropped 5; count of bases not matched to a gene: 6. The CDR3: CATSDFKREGGETQYF. The CDR3 coding sequence is TGTGCCACCAGTGATTTCAAGCGGGAGGGGGGGGAGACCCAGTACTTC.

This clonotype was detected ten times or more. The rearrangement joins TRBV6-2 or TRBV6-3 to TRBJ2-2; D unresolved. The V and J ends lost 0 bases and 2 bases respectively, with 16 bases between them. The CDR3 has 18 amino acids. Per germline, CDR1 MNHEY and CDR2 SVGEGT. DNA for the CDR3: TGTGCCAGCAGTTACTCGATCGCTGCTAGTACTAACACCGGGGAGCTGTTTTTT. Residues: CASSYSIAASTNTGELFF.

This clonotype occurred many times. The chain has TRBV7-2 and TRBJ2-7; 7 bases agree with TRBD2. The ends lost 5 bases at V and 3 bases at J; junction bases unmatched: 4. From germline, CDR1 is SGHTA and CDR2 FQGNSA. The CDR3 runs to 13 residues. The CDR3 bases are TGTGCCAGCAGCCCGGGACTAAACTACGAGCAGTACTTC. It codes for CASSPGLNYEQYF.

This clonotype was picked up a small number of times. The chain links TRBV20-1 to TRBJ1-1; no definite D call. The germline V gene encodes CDR1 DFQATT and CDR2 SNEGSKA (reference sequence). V lost 5 bases, J lost 7 bases, and 8 bases lay in between. The CDR3 is made up of 10 amino acids. The CDR3 region has the DNA TGCAGTGCTGACCCAAGTGAAGCTTTCTTT. Translating gives CSADPSEAFF.

The chain recombines TRBV4-2 with TRBJ1-2; D uncertain. The germline gives CDR1 LGHNA, CDR2 YNFKEQ. The CDR3 spans 15 residues. V was cut by 0 bases and J by 2 bases, with 10 bases left in between. The CDR3 spells CASSQDTVQNYGYTF. CDR3 nucleotide sequence: TGTGCCAGCAGCCAAGATACGGTCCAGAACTATGGCTACACCTTC.

In this sample, this clonotype turned up many times. The CDR3 DNA sequence: TGTGCCAGCAGTTACCGGACGAGTTACGAGCAGTACTTC. Encoded protein: CASSYRTSYEQYF. V is TRBV6-5 and J is TRBJ2-7; D ambiguous. V was trimmed by 2 bases and J by 4 bases, leaving 9 bases between them. The CDR3 totals 13 residues. CDR1 and CDR2 from the germline V gene are MNHEY and SVGAGI.

V usage is TRBV6-1 and J usage is TRBJ1-1, with D possibly matching TRBD1 (6 bases). V was clipped by 5 bases and J by 3 bases, with 13 bases between them. Germline V CDR1 and CDR2: MNHNS, SASEGT. This CDR3 has 14 residues. The CDR3 here is CASSRGRVDTEAFF. CDR3 nucleotides: TGTGCCAGCAGTCGGGGGCGCGTAGACACTGAAGCTTTCTTT.

The chain carries TRBV28 and TRBJ1-6, with TRBD1 matching over 7 bases. V was clipped by 2 bases and J by 10 bases; unmatched bases: 5. From germline, CDR1 is MDHEN and CDR2 SYDVKM. The CDR3 is 14 residues long. In DNA, the CDR3 is TGTGCCAGCAGTTTAATAGACAGGGAGTCACCCCTCCACTTT. Protein sequence: CASSLIDRESPLHF.

This clonotype has only a few counts. The chain employs TRBV11-1 and TRBJ2-2; D is undetermined. This CDR3 contains 16 residues. Trimming took 6 bases from V and 4 from J, leaving 18 bases between them. Germline V gene data show CDR1 as SGHAT and CDR2 as FQDESV (reference sequence). The CDR3 DNA is TGTGCCAGCAGTTTCCGCCCGTCCGAGCGCACCGGGGAGCTGTTTTTT. Amino acids: CASSFRPSERTGELFF.

There are many counts of this clonotype. This chain uses TRBV7-8 with TRBJ1-1, with D tentatively TRBD1 (5 bases). Trimming took off 4 bases at V and 0 bases at J, with 18 bases between the two ends. This CDR3 comprises 17 residues. Germline CDR1 reads SGHVS; CDR2 reads FQNEAQ. The CDR3 DNA is TGTGCCAGCAGCTGGCAGGGAAGGCGATCCATGAACACTGAAGCTTTCTTT. Its translation is CASSWQGRRSMNTEAFF.

Remarks on this clonotype: A clone one base away is much larger, so this may be a read error. The chain uses TRBV28 and TRBJ2-7; a possible D gene is TRBD2 (6 bases). This CDR3 has 12 amino acids. V shed 6 bases and J shed 6 bases, with 12 bases lying between them. CDR1 and CDR2 (germline): MDHEN, SYDVKM. The CDR3 region is CASRGTFCEQYF. CDR3 coding DNA: TGTGCCAGCAGGGGGACTTTCTGCGAGCAGTACTTC. The complete variable domain, with remaining parts taken from reference TRBV28 and TRBJ2-7, reads DVKVTQSSRYLVKRTGEKVFLECVQDMDHENMFWYRQDPGLGLRLIYFSYDVKMKEKGDIPEGYSVSREKKERFSLILESASTNQTSMYLCASRGTFCEQYFGPGTRLTVT.

This clonotype was picked up many times. This chain uses TRBV28 with TRBJ1-2; D gene ambiguous. The ends were cut back, 4 bases at V and 2 bases at J, with 14 bases in the middle. The CDR3 runs 15 residues. From germline, CDR1 is MDHEN and CDR2 SYDVKM. The CDR3 coding sequence is TGTGCCAGCAGTTCTTATGGCACAGCCAACTATGGCTACACCTTC. This gives the protein CASSSYGTANYGYTF.